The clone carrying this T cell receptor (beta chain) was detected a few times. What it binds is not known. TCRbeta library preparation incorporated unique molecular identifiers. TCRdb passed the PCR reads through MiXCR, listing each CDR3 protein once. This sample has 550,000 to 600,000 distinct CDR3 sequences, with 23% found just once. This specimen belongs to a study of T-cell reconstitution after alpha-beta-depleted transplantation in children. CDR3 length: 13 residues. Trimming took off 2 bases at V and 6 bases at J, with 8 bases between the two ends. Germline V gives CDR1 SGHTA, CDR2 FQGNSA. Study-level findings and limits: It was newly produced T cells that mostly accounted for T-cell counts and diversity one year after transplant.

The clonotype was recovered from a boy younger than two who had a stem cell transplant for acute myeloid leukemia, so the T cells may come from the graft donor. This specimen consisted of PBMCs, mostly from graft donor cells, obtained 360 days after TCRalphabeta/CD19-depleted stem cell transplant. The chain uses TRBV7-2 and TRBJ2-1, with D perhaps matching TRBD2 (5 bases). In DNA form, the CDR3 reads TGTGCCAGCAGCTTACTCGGAGGCAATGAGCAGTTCTTC. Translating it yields CASSLLGGNEQFF.